The 21 T cell receptor beta chains below were found in one sample sequenced in a study of blood T cells in healthy people across ages. Primers used in a second PCR of about 6 to 11 cycles were a sample-barcoded 5' primer and a J-beta primer mix. MiXCR, run by TCRdb on the 5' RACE reads, gives a single entry per CDR3 protein. The sample contains hundreds of thousands of distinct CDR3 sequences, around three fifths of which appear only once. The sequenced sample was blood. The receptors stem from a man aged 40-49 years in good health.

The chain links TRBV20-1 to TRBJ2-3; 8 nucleotides agree with TRBD1. V shed 6 bases and J 9 bases; nucleotides not matched to a gene: 8. The CDR3 is 12 residues long. Germline loops: CDR1 DFQATT, CDR2 SNEGSKA (reference sequence). CDR3 sequence reads: CSAPGTGLTQYF. The CDR3, as DNA: TGCAGTGCCCCCGGGACAGGTTTGACGCAGTATTTT.

The chain couples TRBV3-1 to TRBJ1-2; D is perhaps TRBD1 (6 bases). Trimming left V 2 bases short and J 7 bases short, with 11 bases between. This CDR3 spans 13 amino acids. Germline V gene lookup returns CDR1 LGHDT and CDR2 YNNKEL (reference sequence). The chain's CDR3 is CASSQSPGAGYTF. The CDR3 DNA reads TGTGCCAGCAGCCAAAGTCCGGGGGCTGGCTACACCTTC.

The chain uses TRBV28 and TRBJ1-5, with 7 bases lining up with TRBD1. The V gene end was trimmed by 4 bases and the J gene end by 2 bases; junction bases not matched to a gene: 11. The germline V gene has CDR1 MDHEN and CDR2 SYDVKM. The CDR3 sequence is 17 residues long. This CDR3 is CASSSVDRATRNQPQHF. The CDR3 DNA is TGTGCCAGCAGTTCCGTTGACAGGGCAACTCGCAATCAGCCCCAGCATTTT.

This clonotype was seen a few times. The rearrangement uses TRBV7-2 and TRBJ1-5; unclear D gene. Germline CDR1 SGHTA, CDR2 FQGNSA. V lost 0 bases and J lost 0, with 6 bases in between. This CDR3 contains 15 residues. The CDR3 is CASSLAQNSNQPQHF. The CDR3 DNA reads TGTGCCAGCAGCTTAGCACAGAATAGCAATCAGCCCCAGCATTTT.

The chain recombines TRBV6-5 with TRBJ2-3; D might be TRBD2 (5 bases). V was pared by 1 base and J by 1 base, with 12 bases between. This CDR3 spans 16 amino acids. Germline V lookup: CDR1 MNHEY, CDR2 SVGAGI. CDR3 sequence reads: CASSYLSSGGTDTQYF. CDR3 in DNA: TGTGCCAGCAGTTACTTATCGAGCGGAGGCACAGATACGCAGTATTTT.

V and J are TRBV10-3 and TRBJ2-3, with a weak D call TRBD1 (6 bases). Germline CDR1 ENHRY, CDR2 SYGVKD. V shed 10 bases and J shed 0 bases, with 14 bases lying between them. The CDR3 is made up of 14 amino acids. The CDR3 loop is CATAGALSTDTQYF. CDR3 in DNA: TGTGCCACGGCAGGGGCGCTTAGCACAGATACGCAGTATTTT.

Only a few counts were recorded for this clonotype. V is TRBV7-2 and J is TRBJ2-3; 7 positions match TRBD2. In germline, CDR1 is SGHTA, CDR2 FQGNSA. This CDR3 is 16 amino acids long. V gave up 1 base and J gave up 1 base; unmatched junction bases: 5. The CDR3: CASSLDNSGGTDTQYF. CDR3 in DNA: TGTGCCAGCAGCTTAGATAACAGCGGGGGCACAGATACGCAGTATTTT.

The chain uses TRBV27 and TRBJ2-3; TRBD2 matches at 12 bases. J was trimmed by 5 bases and V by 7 bases; bases with no gene match: 19. The V gene's germline CDR1 is MNHEY and CDR2 SMNVEV (reference sequence). The CDR3 runs 19 residues. The CDR3 spells CASILQLGASGGAGDTQYF. Here the CDR3 DNA reads TGTGCCAGCATCCTTCAGTTGGGGGCTAGCGGGGGGGCAGGAGATACGCAGTATTTT.

The V gene is TRBV5-1, the J gene TRBJ2-2; possibly TRBD1 for D (5 bases). CDR3 length: 16 amino acids. The V gene lost 0 bases and the J gene lost 0 bases, with 9 bases spanning the gap. The germline V gene has CDR1 SGHRS and CDR2 YFSETQ. The CDR3 here is CASSLVGVTNTGELFF. CDR3 bases: TGCGCCAGCAGCTTGGTAGGGGTTACGAACACCGGGGAGCTGTTTTTT.

This clonotype was found once. For the CDR3, the DNA is TGTGCCAGCAGCTTAGAGAGTATAGGCGAGCAGTTCTTC. Translation gives CASSLESIGEQFF. This chain links TRBV7-2 with TRBJ2-1; D is undetermined. Germline V gives CDR1 SGHTA, CDR2 FQGNSA. The length of the CDR3 is 13 residues. V was shortened by 1 base and J by 10 bases, with 11 bases between the two germline ends.

The V gene is TRBV20-1, the J gene TRBJ1-2, with D unresolved. Germline V gene lookup returns CDR1 DFQATT and CDR2 SNEGSKA (reference sequence). The CDR3 length is 13 residues. Trimming cost V 6 bases and J 4 bases, with 15 bases left between them. Here the CDR3 reads CSANVGLAYGYTF. CDR3 in DNA: TGCAGTGCGAACGTGGGTCTTGCCTATGGCTACACCTTC.

With respect to this clonotype: One end of the junction fails to match germline, which may point to a read error. V usage is TRBV7-2 and J usage is TRBJ1-1; no firm D call. The CDR3 length is 14 residues. CDR1 SGHTA and CDR2 FQGNSA come from the germline V gene. The DNA of the CDR3 is TGTGCCAGCAGTTTAGTAGGAATGAACACTGAAGCTTTCTTT. It translates to CASSLVGMNTEAFF.

This clonotype was seen a few times. This chain uses TRBV7-2 with TRBJ1-5; no firm D call. This CDR3 has 16 residues. Trimming cost V 1 base and J 1 base, with 11 bases left between them. Looked up from germline, CDR1 is SGHTA and CDR2 is FQGNSA. As DNA, the CDR3 is TGTGCCAGCAGCTTAGTCTTTGGTGGAAGCAATCAGCCCCAGCATTTT. This encodes CASSLVFGGSNQPQHF.

Only one count was recorded for this clonotype. The genes are TRBV7-2 and TRBJ2-5, with 12 bases lining up with TRBD2. Germline V gene data show CDR1 as SGHTA and CDR2 as FQGNSA. Trimming at V came to 1 base and at J to 4 bases, leaving 4 bases not matched to a gene. CDR3 length: 16 residues. The CDR3 bases are TGTGCCAGCAGCTTAGAGCTAGCGGGGGGGCCAGAGACCCAGTACTTC. Protein sequence: CASSLELAGGPETQYF.

This chain links TRBV20-1 with TRBJ1-4; unclear D gene. Trimming removed 3 bases at V and 4 bases at J, with 12 bases between. From germline, CDR1 is DFQATT and CDR2 SNEGSKA (reference sequence). The CDR3 extends over 14 amino acids. As DNA, the CDR3 is TGCAGTGCTAGGGCGGCAGCTTATAATGAAAAACTGTTTTTT. The encoded protein is CSARAAAYNEKLFF.

V gene TRBV20-1 combines with J gene TRBJ1-1; D gene uncertain. Trimming removed 1 base at V and 4 bases at J, with 10 bases between. Germline CDR1 reads DFQATT; CDR2 reads SNEGSKA (reference sequence). This CDR3 contains 13 residues. CDR3: CSARGGVTTEAFF. As DNA, the CDR3 is TGCAGTGCTAGAGGTGGGGTGACCACTGAAGCTTTCTTT.

The genes are TRBV5-1 and TRBJ2-3; D call uncertain. The CDR3 spans 13 residues. Germline V gives CDR1 SGHRS, CDR2 YFSETQ. V was pared by 0 bases and J by 4 bases, with 6 bases between. The CDR3 region is CASSLDGSDTQYF. The CDR3 bases are TGCGCCAGCAGCTTGGATGGGTCAGATACGCAGTATTTT.

This clonotype was recorded only once. The rearrangement uses TRBV6-5 and TRBJ1-1; 9 bases align to TRBD1. CDR1 is MNHEY, CDR2 SVGAGI, per germline. J lost 4 bases, V lost 2 bases, and 17 bases had no gene match. The CDR3 sequence is 19 residues long. CDR3 nucleotides: TGTGCCAGCAGTTACGGGTCCCCGGGACAGGGTGATCGGTCCACTGAAGCTTTCTTT. Encoded protein: CASSYGSPGQGDRSTEAFF.

This rearrangement joins TRBV7-2 to TRBJ2-4; unclear D gene. Trimming cost V 6 bases and J 0 bases, with 15 bases left between them. Germline-derived CDR1 and CDR2 are SGHTA and FQGNSA. This CDR3 is 16 amino acids long. CDR3 sequence reads: CASREPYSGAKNIQYF. The CDR3 DNA reads TGTGCCAGCAGGGAACCCTATAGTGGAGCCAAAAACATTCAGTACTTC.

The chain combines TRBV3-1 with TRBJ2-3, with a possible D match to TRBD1 (6 bases). The CDR3 is 16 amino acids. Germline V gene data show CDR1 as LGHDT and CDR2 as YNNKEL (reference sequence). V lost 0 bases, J lost 6 bases, and 16 bases lay in between. The CDR3, as DNA: TGTGCCAGCAGCCAAGATAGGGACATCCTCGGGGATACGCAGTATTTT. Translating it yields CASSQDRDILGDTQYF.

The chain carries TRBV10-3 and TRBJ2-3; D may be TRBD1 (5 bases). CDR1 and CDR2 from the germline V gene are ENHRY and SYGVKD. This CDR3 comprises 13 residues. V was trimmed by 8 bases and J by 8 bases, leaving 17 bases between them. The CDR3, as DNA: TGTGCCATCTCCGACAGAGCCCCGTTTACGCAGTATTTT. Amino acids: CAISDRAPFTQYF.